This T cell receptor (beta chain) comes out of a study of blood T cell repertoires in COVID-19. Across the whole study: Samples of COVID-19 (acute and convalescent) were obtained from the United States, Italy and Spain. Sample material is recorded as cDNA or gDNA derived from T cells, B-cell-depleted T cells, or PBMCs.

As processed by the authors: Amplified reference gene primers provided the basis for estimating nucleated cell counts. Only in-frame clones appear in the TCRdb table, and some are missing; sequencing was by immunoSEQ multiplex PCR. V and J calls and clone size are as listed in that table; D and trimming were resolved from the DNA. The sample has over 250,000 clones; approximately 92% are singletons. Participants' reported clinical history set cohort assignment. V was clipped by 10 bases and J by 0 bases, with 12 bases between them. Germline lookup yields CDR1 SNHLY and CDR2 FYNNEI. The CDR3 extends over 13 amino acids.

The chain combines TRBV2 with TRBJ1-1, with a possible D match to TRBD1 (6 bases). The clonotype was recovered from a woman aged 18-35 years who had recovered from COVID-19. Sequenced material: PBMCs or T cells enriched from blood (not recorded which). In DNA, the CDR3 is TGTGCCAACTCGACAGGCCTGAACACTGAAGCTTTCTTT. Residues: CANSTGLNTEAFF.